These T cell receptor beta chains were read from a single sample in a study of cytomegalovirus exposure and HLA in healthy donors. Sequenced by immunoSEQ multiplex PCR; TCRdb stores in-frame clones only, minus some. The profile covers fewer than 200,000 clones, with more than 65% appearing a single time and approximately 1.4% taken by the ten largest. The sequenced material came from PBMCs. All receptors derive from a man aged 25 to 45 in good health and CMV-seronegative. The CDR3 runs from the conserved cysteine through the conserved F or W. The D gene is left open where the match is weak. The listing skips clone size in some rows; elsewhere it reads once, few, many or a size class.

CASSPRTSGASTDTQYF	TGTGCCAGCAGCCCGAGGACTAGCGGGGCTAGCACAGATACGCAGTATTTT	TRBD2	.	TRBJ2-3	TRBV7-8
CASSTQQGNTEAFF	TGTGCCAGTAGTACTCAACAGGGGAACACTGAAGCTTTCTTT	.	.	TRBJ1-1	TRBV19
CASSQDRGGLSQPQHF	TGTGCCAGCAGCCAAGATCGGGGAGGGCTGAGTCAGCCCCAGCATTTT	.	.	TRBJ1-5	TRBV4-2
CAWSAGQGDTEAFF	TGTGCCTGGAGCGCGGGACAGGGGGACACTGAAGCTTTCTTT	TRBD1	.	TRBJ1-1	TRBV30
CSVETQETQYF	TGCAGTGTGGAGACTCAAGAGACCCAGTACTTC	.	.	TRBJ2-5	TRBV20-1
CASSEPSGVSSSYNEQFF	TGCGCCAGCAGCGAGCCTAGCGGGGTATCCAGCTCCTACAATGAGCAGTTCTTC	TRBD2	.	TRBJ2-1	TRBV5-1
CASSIVAPDRSNYGYTF	TGTGCCAGTAGTATAGTCGCCCCGGACAGGTCAAACTATGGCTACACCTTC	TRBD1	.	TRBJ1-2	TRBV19
CAWSQRGGGNTDTQYF	TGTGCCTGGAGCCAACGGGGGGGCGGGAACACAGATACGCAGTATTTT	TRBD2	.	TRBJ2-3	TRBV30
CASSPAGGRQPQHF	TGTGCCAGCAGCCCAGCCGGGGGACGACAGCCCCAGCATTTT	.	.	TRBJ1-5	TRBV11-2
CASSPTAGAGGDTQYF	TGCGCCAGCAGCCCGACGGCGGGAGCGGGAGGAGATACGCAGTATTTT	TRBD2	few	TRBJ2-3	TRBV5-1